Sequencing of this T cell receptor (beta chain) was carried out in a study of cytomegalovirus exposure and HLA in healthy donors. Germline lookup yields CDR1 SEHNR and CDR2 FQNEAQ (reference sequence). CDR3 length: 14 amino acids. V lost 7 bases and J 5 bases, leaving 18 bases between the germline ends. With 60 Vbeta and 13 Jbeta primers, the PCR was carried out. The protocol was immunoSEQ multiplex PCR, while the TCRdb copy is restricted to in-frame clones and leaves out a portion. Its table lists 95,000 to 150,000 clones. Worth noting for this clone: Its antigen is still unknown.

Study-wide findings and caveats: Researchers reported that a few CMV-associated chains were confirmed in vitro as CMV antigen-specific. Relative to equally common others, HLA-associated TCR beta chains showed greater clonal expansion in a later analysis.

The clonotype originates from a man between 18 and 35 years old in good health and CMV-seronegative. Sequencing used PBMCs. The chain recombines TRBV7-9 with TRBJ2-7; D uncertain. The CDR3 reads CASTRSLVGNEQYF. In DNA form, the CDR3 reads TGTGCCAGCACCCGGTCCTTAGTGGGCAACGAGCAGTACTTC.